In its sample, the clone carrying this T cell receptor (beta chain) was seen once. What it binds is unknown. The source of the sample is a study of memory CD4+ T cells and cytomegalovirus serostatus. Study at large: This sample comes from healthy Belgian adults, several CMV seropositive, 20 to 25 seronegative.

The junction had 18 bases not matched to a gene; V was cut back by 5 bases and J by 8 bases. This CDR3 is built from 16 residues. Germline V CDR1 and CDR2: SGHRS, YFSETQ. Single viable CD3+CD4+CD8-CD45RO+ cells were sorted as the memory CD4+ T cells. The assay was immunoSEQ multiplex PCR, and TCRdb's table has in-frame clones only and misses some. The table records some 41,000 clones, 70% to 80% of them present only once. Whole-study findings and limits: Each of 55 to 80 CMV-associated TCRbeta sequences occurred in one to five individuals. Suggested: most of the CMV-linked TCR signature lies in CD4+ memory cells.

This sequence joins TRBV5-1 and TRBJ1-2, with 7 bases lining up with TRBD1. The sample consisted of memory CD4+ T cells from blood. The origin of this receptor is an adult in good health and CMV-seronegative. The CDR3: CASRGSQQGPIGGYTF. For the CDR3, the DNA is TGCGCCAGCAGGGGTTCCCAACAGGGGCCGATAGGAGGCTACACCTTC. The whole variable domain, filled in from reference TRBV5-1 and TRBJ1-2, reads KAGVTQTPRYLIKTRGQQVTLSCSPISGHRSVSWYQQTPGQGLQFLFEYFSETQRNKGNFPGRFSGRQFSNSRSEMNVSTLELGDSALYLCASRGSQQGPIGGYTFGSGTRLTVV.